This is a list of T cell receptor beta chains from one sample in a study of OX40 agonist ivuxolimab in advanced cancers. Generated by immunoSEQ multiplex PCR, the TCRdb table keeps only in-frame clones and is missing some. Here the sample spans 45,000 or so clones, 75% to 85% being singletons. The sample was CD4+ or CD8+ T cells sorted from blood, taken in a trial of the OX40 agonist ivuxolimab. The source of these receptors is an adult with an advanced solid tumor such as melanoma, head and neck, liver or kidney cancer. CDR3s include the opening cysteine and the closing phenylalanine or tryptophan. Each record gives: D gene, V gene, J gene, clone size, CDR3 protein, CDR3 DNA. D genes are given only for firm matches. The size field is filled for only some rows; it gives once, few, many or a size class.

d_call: NA
v_call: TRBV6-5
j_call: TRBJ1-5
clone_size: NA
cdr3_aa: CASSPVAGTNQPQHF
cdr3_nt: TGTGCCAGCAGCCCAGTGGCGGGTACCAATCAGCCCCAGCATTTT

d_call: NA
v_call: TRBV27
j_call: TRBJ1-2
clone_size: NA
cdr3_aa: CASSPSAIRIPNYGYTF
cdr3_nt: TGTGCCAGCAGCCCGAGTGCAATTCGCATCCCTAACTACGGCTACACCTTC

d_call: NA
v_call: TRBV7-9
j_call: TRBJ1-2
clone_size: NA
cdr3_aa: CASSLAGQGGSGYTF
cdr3_nt: TGTGCCAGCAGCTTAGCTGGGCAGGGTGGGTCTGGCTACACCTTC

d_call: TRBD2
v_call: TRBV4-2
j_call: TRBJ2-1
clone_size: NA
cdr3_aa: CASSLAGGTGNEQFF
cdr3_nt: TGTGCCAGCAGCCTAGCGGGGGGAACGGGGAATGAGCAGTTCTTC

d_call: NA
v_call: TRBV5-4
j_call: TRBJ2-3
clone_size: NA
cdr3_aa: CASSIGSSTDTQYF
cdr3_nt: TGTGCCAGCAGCATCGGGTCTAGCACAGATACGCAGTATTTT

d_call: NA
v_call: TRBV6-4
j_call: TRBJ2-1
clone_size: NA
cdr3_aa: CASRWRTYNEQFF
cdr3_nt: TGTGCCAGCAGGTGGCGGACGTACAATGAGCAGTTCTTC

d_call: NA
v_call: TRBV11-3
j_call: TRBJ2-7
clone_size: NA
cdr3_aa: CASSLNPGQSSEQYF
cdr3_nt: TGTGCCAGCAGCCTAAACCCCGGACAGTCAAGCGAGCAGTACTTC

d_call: NA
v_call: TRBV19
j_call: TRBJ2-7
clone_size: NA
cdr3_aa: CASRGPIYEQYF
cdr3_nt: TGTGCCAGTCGGGGGCCTATCTACGAGCAGTACTTC

d_call: NA
v_call: TRBV7-6
j_call: TRBJ2-5
clone_size: NA
cdr3_aa: CASRTGETQYF
cdr3_nt: TGTGCCAGCCGGACCGGGGAGACCCAGTACTTC

d_call: TRBD2
v_call: TRBV7-2
j_call: TRBJ2-1
clone_size: few
cdr3_aa: CASRSIAGGLGNEQFF
cdr3_nt: TGTGCCAGCAGGTCAATAGCGGGGGGGCTGGGCAATGAGCAGTTCTTC

d_call: NA
v_call: TRBV10-2
j_call: TRBJ1-4
clone_size: NA
cdr3_aa: CASSESKRVNEKLFF
cdr3_nt: TGCGCCAGCAGTGAGTCTAAGAGGGTTAATGAAAAACTGTTTTTT

d_call: TRBD1
v_call: TRBV18
j_call: TRBJ2-6
clone_size: NA
cdr3_aa: CASSPPLGTGGTNVLTF
cdr3_nt: TGTGCCAGCTCACCCCCTTTAGGGACAGGGGGAACAAACGTCCTGACTTTC